This T cell receptor (beta chain) was documented in a study of shared clonotypes between healthy human individuals. Each sample came from a Caucasian adult donor living in Nashville, Tennessee. The deep-level immunoSEQ assay was used. Repertoires were generated with immunoSEQ multiplex PCR, while TCRdb's copy carries only in-frame clones and drops some. The sample includes around 980,000 clones, approximately 80% of them seen just once. Study results and limitations: Estimated clonotype richness was generally higher in naive than memory subsets.

In the case of this clone: Its matching antigen is unknown.

Germline CDR1 SGHNT, CDR2 YENEEA. V lost 5 bases, J lost 7 bases, and 9 bases stayed unmatched. CDR3 length: 16 amino acids. Specimen: memory CD4+ T cells from PBMCs. This sample's subset: CD45RA-negative fraction. This receptor was identified in a man between 18 and 29 years old in good health. Some clones in this sample may be carry-over from other donors' samples. J is TRBJ2-1 and V is TRBV11-3, with 12 nucleotides matching TRBD2. Here the CDR3 DNA reads TGTGCCAGCAGCCGGGGACTAGCGGGTACAGAGAATGAGCAGTTCTTC. Amino acid sequence: CASSRGLAGTENEQFF.